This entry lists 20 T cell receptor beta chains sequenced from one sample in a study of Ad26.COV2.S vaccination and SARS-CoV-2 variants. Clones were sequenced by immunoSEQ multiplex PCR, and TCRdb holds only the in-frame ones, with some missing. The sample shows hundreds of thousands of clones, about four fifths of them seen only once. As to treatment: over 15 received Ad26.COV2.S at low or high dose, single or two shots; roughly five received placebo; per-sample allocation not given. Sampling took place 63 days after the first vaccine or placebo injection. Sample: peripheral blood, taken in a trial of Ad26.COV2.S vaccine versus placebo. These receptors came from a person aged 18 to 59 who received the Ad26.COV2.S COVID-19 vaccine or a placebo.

The CDR3 reads CASSLLLAGVNEQFF. In DNA form, the CDR3 reads TGCGCCAGCAGCTTGCTTCTAGCGGGGGTAAATGAGCAGTTCTTC. The chain uses TRBV5-1 and TRBJ2-1, with 10 bases lining up with TRBD2. Per the germline V gene, CDR1 is SGHRS and CDR2 is YFSETQ. V lost 1 base to trimming and J lost 7 bases; unmatched junction nucleotides: 5. The CDR3 totals 15 residues.

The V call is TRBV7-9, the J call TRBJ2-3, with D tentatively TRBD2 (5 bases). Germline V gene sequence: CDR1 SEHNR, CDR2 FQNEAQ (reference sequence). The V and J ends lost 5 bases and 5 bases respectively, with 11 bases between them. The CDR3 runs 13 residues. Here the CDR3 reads CASSAPGVDTQYF. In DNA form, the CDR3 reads TGTGCCAGCAGCGCACCCGGGGTAGATACGCAGTATTTT.

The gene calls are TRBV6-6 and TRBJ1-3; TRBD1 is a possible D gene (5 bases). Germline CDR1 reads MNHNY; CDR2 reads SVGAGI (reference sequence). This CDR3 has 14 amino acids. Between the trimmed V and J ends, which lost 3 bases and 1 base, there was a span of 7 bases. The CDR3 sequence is CASSYGGSGNTIYF. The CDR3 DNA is TGTGCCAGCAGTTATGGGGGATCTGGAAACACCATATATTTT.

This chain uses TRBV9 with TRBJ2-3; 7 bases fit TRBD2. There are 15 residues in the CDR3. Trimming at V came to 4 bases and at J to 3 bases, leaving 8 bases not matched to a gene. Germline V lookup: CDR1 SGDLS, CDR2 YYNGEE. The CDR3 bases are TGTGCCAGCAGCCCCTCCGCGGGAGCTACAGATACGCAGTATTTT. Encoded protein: CASSPSAGATDTQYF.

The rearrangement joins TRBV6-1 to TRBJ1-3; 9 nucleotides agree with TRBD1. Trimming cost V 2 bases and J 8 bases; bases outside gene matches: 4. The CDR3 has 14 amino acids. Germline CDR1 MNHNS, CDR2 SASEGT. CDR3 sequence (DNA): TGTGCCAGCAGTGAACCGGGACAGGGTTACACCATATATTTT. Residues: CASSEPGQGYTIYF.

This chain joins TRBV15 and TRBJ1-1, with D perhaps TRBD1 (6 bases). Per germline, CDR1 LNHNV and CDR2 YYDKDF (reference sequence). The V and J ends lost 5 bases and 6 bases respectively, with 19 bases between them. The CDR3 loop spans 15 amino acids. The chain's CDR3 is CATSPGESPGAEAFF. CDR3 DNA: TGTGCCACCAGCCCTGGAGAGTCCCCAGGGGCTGAAGCTTTCTTT.

Here the CDR3 DNA reads TGTGCCAGCAGCTCCCAGAAGCGGGGGAGCACAGATACGCAGTATTTT. Amino acids: CASSSQKRGSTDTQYF. The rearrangement uses TRBV5-4 and TRBJ2-3, with 8 bases matching TRBD2. With V trimmed by 3 bases and J by 0 bases, 6 bases remained unmatched. This CDR3 spans 16 amino acids. From germline, CDR1 is SGHNT and CDR2 YYREEE (reference sequence).

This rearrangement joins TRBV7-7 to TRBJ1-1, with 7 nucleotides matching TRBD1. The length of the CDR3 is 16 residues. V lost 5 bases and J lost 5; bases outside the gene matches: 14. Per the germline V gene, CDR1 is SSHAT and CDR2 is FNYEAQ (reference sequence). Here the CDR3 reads CASSPILQGEGTEAFF. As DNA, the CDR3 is TGTGCCAGCAGCCCTATCCTGCAGGGGGAAGGAACTGAAGCTTTCTTT. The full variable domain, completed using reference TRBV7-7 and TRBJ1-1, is GAGVSQSPRYKVTKRGQDVTLRCDPISSHATLYWYQQALGQGPEFLTYFNYEAQPDKSGLPSDRFSAERPEGSISTLTIQRTEQRDSAMYRCASSPILQGEGTEAFFGQGTRLTVV.

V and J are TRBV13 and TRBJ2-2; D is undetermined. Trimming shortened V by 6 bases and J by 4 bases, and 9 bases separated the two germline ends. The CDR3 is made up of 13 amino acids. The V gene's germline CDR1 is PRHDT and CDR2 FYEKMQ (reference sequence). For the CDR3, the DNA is TGTGCCAGCAGGAATAGACTCACCGGGGAGCTGTTTTTT. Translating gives CASRNRLTGELFF.

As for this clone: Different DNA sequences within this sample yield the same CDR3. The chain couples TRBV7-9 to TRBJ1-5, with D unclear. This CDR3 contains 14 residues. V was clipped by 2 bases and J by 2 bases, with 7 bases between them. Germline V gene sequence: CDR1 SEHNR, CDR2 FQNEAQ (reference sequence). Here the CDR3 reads CASSLSTGNQPQHF. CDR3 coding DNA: TGTGCCAGCAGCTTATCTACCGGCAATCAGCCCCAGCATTTT.

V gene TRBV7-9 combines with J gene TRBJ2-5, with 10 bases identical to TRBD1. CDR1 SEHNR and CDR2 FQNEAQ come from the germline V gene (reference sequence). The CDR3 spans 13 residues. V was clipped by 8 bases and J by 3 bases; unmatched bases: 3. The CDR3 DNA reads TGTGCCAGCTCGGGGACAGGGGAAGAGACCCAGTACTTC. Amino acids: CASSGTGEETQYF.

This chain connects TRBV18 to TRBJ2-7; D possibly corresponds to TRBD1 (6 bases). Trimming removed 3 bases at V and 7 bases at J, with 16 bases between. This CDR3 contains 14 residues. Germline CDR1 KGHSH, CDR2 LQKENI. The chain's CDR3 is CASSPSQGIKEQYF. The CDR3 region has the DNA TGTGCCAGCTCACCGTCCCAGGGGATCAAAGAGCAGTACTTC.

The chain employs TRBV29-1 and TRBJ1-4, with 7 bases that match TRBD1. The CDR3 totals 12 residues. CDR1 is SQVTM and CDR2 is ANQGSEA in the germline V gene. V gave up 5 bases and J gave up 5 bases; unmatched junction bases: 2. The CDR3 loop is CSVRRGNEKLFF. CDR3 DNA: TGCAGCGTTCGCAGGGGGAATGAAAAACTGTTTTTT.

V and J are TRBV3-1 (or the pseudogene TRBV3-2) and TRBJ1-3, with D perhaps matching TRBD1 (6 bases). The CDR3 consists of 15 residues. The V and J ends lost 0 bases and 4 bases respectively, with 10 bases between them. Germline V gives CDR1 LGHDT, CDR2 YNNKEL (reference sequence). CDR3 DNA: TGTGCCAGCAGCCAAGAGGGGGCAAACGGAAACACCATATATTTT. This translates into CASSQEGANGNTIYF.

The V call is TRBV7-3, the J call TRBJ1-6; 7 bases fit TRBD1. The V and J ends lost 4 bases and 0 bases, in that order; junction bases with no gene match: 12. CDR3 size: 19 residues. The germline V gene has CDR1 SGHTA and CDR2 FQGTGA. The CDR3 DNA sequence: TGTGCCAGCAGCTCACAGGGGTCCCACAAGAGCTCCTATAATTCACCCCTCCACTTT. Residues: CASSSQGSHKSSYNSPLHF.

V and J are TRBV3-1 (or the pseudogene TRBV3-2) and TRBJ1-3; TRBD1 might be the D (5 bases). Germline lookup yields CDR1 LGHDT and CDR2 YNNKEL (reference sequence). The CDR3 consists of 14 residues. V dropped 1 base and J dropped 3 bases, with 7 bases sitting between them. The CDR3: CASSQGRDGNTIYF. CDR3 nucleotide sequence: TGTGCCAGCAGCCAAGGCAGGGATGGAAACACCATATATTTT.

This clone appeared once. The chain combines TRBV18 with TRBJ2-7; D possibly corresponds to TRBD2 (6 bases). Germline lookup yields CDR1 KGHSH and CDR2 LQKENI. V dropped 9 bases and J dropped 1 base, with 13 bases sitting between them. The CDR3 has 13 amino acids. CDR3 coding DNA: TGTGCCAGTTCCAGTGGGACTTCCTACGAGCAGTACTTC. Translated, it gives CASSSGTSYEQYF.

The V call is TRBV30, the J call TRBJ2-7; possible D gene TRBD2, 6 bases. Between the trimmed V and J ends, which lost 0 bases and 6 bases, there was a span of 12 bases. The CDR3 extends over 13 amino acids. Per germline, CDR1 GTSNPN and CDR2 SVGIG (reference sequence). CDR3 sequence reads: CAWSVGGGFEQYF. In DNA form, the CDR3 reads TGTGCCTGGAGTGTGGGTGGAGGGTTCGAGCAGTACTTC.

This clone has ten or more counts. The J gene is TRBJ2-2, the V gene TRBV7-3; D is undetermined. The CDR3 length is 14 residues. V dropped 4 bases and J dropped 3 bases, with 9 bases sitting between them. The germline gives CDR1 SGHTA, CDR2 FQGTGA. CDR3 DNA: TGTGCCAGCAGCTCCACTCCATACACCGGGGAGCTGTTTTTT. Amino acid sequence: CASSSTPYTGELFF.

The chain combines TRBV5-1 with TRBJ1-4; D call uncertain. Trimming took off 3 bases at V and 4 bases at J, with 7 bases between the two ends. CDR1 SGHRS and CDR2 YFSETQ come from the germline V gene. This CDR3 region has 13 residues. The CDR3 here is CASSSSFNEKLFF. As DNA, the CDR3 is TGCGCCAGCAGCTCGAGCTTTAATGAAAAACTGTTTTTT.